The source of this T cell receptor (beta chain) is a study of blood T cell repertoires in COVID-19. On this clone itself: The sample contains more than one DNA sequence encoding this CDR3.

Sequencing was performed with immunoSEQ multiplex PCR; in TCRdb, only in-frame clones are kept and a portion is missing. The table has roughly 220,000 clones, about 88% seen once. This clonotype was sampled from a man aged 50 or older who had recovered from COVID-19. The sequencing input was peripheral blood.

The CDR3 bases are TGTGCCAGCTCGCCCGGGACAGGGGATTCACCCCTCCACTTT. This gives the protein CASSPGTGDSPLHF. V and J are TRBV18 and TRBJ1-6; 10 nucleotides align to TRBD1. The V gene end was trimmed by 6 bases and the J gene end by 8 bases; junction bases not matched to a gene: 4. The CDR3 contains 14 residues. Per the germline V gene, CDR1 is KGHSH and CDR2 is LQKENI. The full variable domain, with the rest looked up from reference TRBV18 and TRBJ1-6, is NAGVMQNPRHLVRRRGQEARLRCSPMKGHSHVYWYRQLPEEGLKFMVYLQKENIIDESGMPKERFSAEFPKEGPSILRIQQVVRGDSAAYFCASSPGTGDSPLHFGNGTRLTVT.